The source of this T cell receptor (beta chain) is a study of cytomegalovirus exposure and HLA in healthy donors. Study-wide results and caveats: Later genetic work tied a missense DCLRE1C variant to beta-chain V and J trimming. For presence/absence analyses, sequencing depth was assumed to be roughly uniform across donors. TCR beta sequences reportedly predicted most subjects' HLA-A and HLA-B alleles accurately. Associated with cytomegalovirus, according to the listing, were 150 to 200 TCR beta chains.

Use of 60 Vbeta and 13 Jbeta primers characterized the PCR. The table came from immunoSEQ multiplex PCR; TCRdb's copy has only in-frame clones and leaves some out. The data show 90,000 to 100,000 clones, and the top ten clones hold under 4.5%. As concerns this clone: The target antigen is unknown.

Germline trimming cut 3 bases from V and 2 bases from J; bases unmatched to any gene: 8. CDR1 is SGHRS and CDR2 is YFSETQ in the germline V gene. The CDR3 runs 16 residues. Material for sequencing was PBMCs. The origin of this receptor is a woman between 25 and 40 years old in good health and CMV-seronegative. The chain combines TRBV5-1 with TRBJ2-3; 8 nucleotides agree with TRBD1. The CDR3 region is CASSSPGQVNTDTQYF. The CDR3 region has the DNA TGCGCCAGCAGCTCACCGGGACAGGTGAACACAGATACGCAGTATTTT.